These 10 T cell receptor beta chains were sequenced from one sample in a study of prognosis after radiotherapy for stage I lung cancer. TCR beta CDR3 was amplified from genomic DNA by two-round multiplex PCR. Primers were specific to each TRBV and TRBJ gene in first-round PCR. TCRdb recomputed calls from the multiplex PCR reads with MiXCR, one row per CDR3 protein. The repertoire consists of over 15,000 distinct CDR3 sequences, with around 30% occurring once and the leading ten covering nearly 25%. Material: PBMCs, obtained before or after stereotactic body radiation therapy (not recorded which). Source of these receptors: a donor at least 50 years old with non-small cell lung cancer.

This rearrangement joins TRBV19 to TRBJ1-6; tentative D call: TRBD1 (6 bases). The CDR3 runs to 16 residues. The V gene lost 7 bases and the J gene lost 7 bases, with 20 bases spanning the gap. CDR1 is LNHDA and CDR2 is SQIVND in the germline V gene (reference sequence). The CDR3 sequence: CASNPSGGGRNSPLHF. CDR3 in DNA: TGTGCCAGTAATCCCTCGGGTGGGGGCCGCAATTCACCCCTCCACTTT. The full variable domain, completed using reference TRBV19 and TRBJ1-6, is DGGITQSPKYLFRKEGQNVTLSCEQNLNHDAMYWYRQDPGQGLRLIYYSQIVNDFQKGDIAEGYSVSREKKESFPLTVTSAQKNPTAFYLCASNPSGGGRNSPLHFGNGTRLTVT.

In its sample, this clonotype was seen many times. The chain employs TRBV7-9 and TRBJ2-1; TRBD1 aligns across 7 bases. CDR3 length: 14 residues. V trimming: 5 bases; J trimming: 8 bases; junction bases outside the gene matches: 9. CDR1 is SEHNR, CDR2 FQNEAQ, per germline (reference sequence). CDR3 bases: TGTGCCAGCAGCCTCGACAGGGTGGATTATGAGCAGTTCTTC. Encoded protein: CASSLDRVDYEQFF.

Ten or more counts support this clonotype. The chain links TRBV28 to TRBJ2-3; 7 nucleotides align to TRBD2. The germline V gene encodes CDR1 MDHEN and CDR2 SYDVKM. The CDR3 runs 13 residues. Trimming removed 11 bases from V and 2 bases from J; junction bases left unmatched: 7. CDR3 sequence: CASGGSFTDTQYF. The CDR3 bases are TGTGCCTCTGGCGGGAGTTTCACAGATACGCAGTATTTT.

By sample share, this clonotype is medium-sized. Here the CDR3 reads CASSLGTSGSSYNEQFF. CDR3 nucleotides: TGTGCCAGCAGCTTAGGGACTAGCGGGAGCTCCTACAATGAGCAGTTCTTC. V usage is TRBV11-3 and J usage is TRBJ2-1, with TRBD2 matching 13 bases. The CDR3 length is 17 residues. The V gene's germline CDR1 is SGHNT and CDR2 YENEEA. The V segment lost 1 base and the J segment 0 bases; nucleotides outside the gene matches: 0. The complete variable domain, with remaining parts taken from reference TRBV11-3 and TRBJ2-1, reads EAGVVQSPRYKIIEKKQPVAFWCNPISGHNTLYWYLQNLGQGPELLIRYENEEAVDDSQLPKDRFSAERLKGVDSTLKIQPAELGDSAVYLCASSLGTSGSSYNEQFFGPGTRLTVL.

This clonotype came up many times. The CDR3 spells CASSSRGFWTEAFF. CDR3 coding DNA: TGTGCCAGCAGCAGTAGGGGCTTTTGGACTGAAGCTTTCTTT. The chain uses TRBV7-9 and TRBJ1-1; a possible D gene is TRBD1 (5 bases). The CDR3 covers 14 residues. V was clipped by 5 bases and J by 5 bases, with 15 bases between them. The germline CDR1 and CDR2 sequences are SEHNR and FQNEAQ (reference sequence).

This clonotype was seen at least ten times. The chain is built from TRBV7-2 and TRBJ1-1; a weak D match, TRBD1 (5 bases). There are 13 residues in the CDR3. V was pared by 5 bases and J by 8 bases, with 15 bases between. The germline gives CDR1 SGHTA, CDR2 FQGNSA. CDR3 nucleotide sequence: TGTGCCAGCAGCGTTCAACGGGACGGAGAAGCTTTCTTT. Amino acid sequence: CASSVQRDGEAFF.

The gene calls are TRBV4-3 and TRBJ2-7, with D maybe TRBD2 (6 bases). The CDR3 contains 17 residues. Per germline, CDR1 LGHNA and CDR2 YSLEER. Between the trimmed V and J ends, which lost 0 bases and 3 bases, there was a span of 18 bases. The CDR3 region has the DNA TGCGCCAGCAGCCAAGACGTGCCATGGTTCGGGAGCTACGAGCAGTACTTC. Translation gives CASSQDVPWFGSYEQYF.

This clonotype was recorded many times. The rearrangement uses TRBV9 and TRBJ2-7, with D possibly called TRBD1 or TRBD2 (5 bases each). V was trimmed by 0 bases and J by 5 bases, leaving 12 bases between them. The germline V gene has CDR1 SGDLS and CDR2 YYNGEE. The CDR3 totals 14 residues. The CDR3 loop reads CASSVGGAADEQYF. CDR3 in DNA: TGTGCCAGCAGCGTAGGAGGGGCAGCCGACGAGCAGTACTTC.

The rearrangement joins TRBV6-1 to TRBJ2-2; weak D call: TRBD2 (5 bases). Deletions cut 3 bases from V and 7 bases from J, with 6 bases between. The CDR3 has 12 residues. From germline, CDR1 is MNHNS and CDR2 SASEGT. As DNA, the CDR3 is TGTGCCAGCAGTGACGGGATCGGGGAGCTGTTTTTT. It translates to CASSDGIGELFF.

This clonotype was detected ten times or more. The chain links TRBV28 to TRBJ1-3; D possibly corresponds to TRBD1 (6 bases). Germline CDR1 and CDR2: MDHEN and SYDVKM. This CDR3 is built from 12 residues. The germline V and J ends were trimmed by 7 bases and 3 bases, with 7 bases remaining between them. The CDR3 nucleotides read TGTGCCAGCACCAGGGGTGGAAACACCATATATTTT. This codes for CASTRGGNTIYF.